These 32 T cell receptor beta chains were all obtained from the same sample, sequenced in a study of blood T cell repertoires in COVID-19. Measured with immunoSEQ multiplex PCR; TCRdb has only the in-frame clones, and not every one. In the table there are 95,000 to 150,000 clones, 86% of which are singletons. Sequences were obtained from peripheral blood. The receptors here all came from a man aged 35-49 years with acute or convalescent COVID-19.

This chain uses TRBV27 with TRBJ2-7; TRBD1 matches 8 bases. Per the germline V gene, CDR1 is MNHEY and CDR2 is SMNVEV (reference sequence). The trim removed 3 bases at V and 6 bases at J, leaving 4 bases unmatched. This CDR3 is 13 amino acids long. The CDR3 loop is CASSFDRGVEQYF. In DNA form, the CDR3 reads TGTGCCAGCAGTTTCGACAGGGGCGTCGAGCAGTACTTC.

The CDR3 here is CASSPRTSGRGHEQFF. The CDR3 coding sequence is TGTGCCAGCAGCCCCCGGACTAGCGGGAGAGGGCATGAGCAGTTCTTC. The chain recombines TRBV5-4 with TRBJ2-1, with 13 bases identical to TRBD2. Germline CDR1 reads SGHNT; CDR2 reads YYREEE (reference sequence). V was clipped by 4 bases and J by 8 bases; unmatched bases: 9. The length of the CDR3 is 16 residues.

This clone has a handful of counts. The rearrangement joins TRBV4-2 to TRBJ2-1, with 10 bases that match TRBD1. The V segment lost 0 bases and the J segment 4 bases; nucleotides outside the gene matches: 0. The CDR3 runs 15 residues. Germline CDR1 is LGHNA and CDR2 is YNFKEQ. CDR3 in amino acids: CASSQEGQGYNEQFF. CDR3 bases: TGTGCCAGCAGCCAAGAGGGACAGGGGTACAATGAGCAGTTCTTC.

The gene calls are TRBV6-5 and TRBJ1-4, with 8 positions matching TRBD1. Germline V gene lookup returns CDR1 MNHEY and CDR2 SVGAGI. The CDR3 has 16 amino acids. Trimming cost V 2 bases and J 8 bases; bases outside gene matches: 10. CDR3 in amino acids: CASSYLRTGLREKLFF. CDR3 coding DNA: TGTGCCAGCAGTTACCTCCGGACAGGGTTGAGGGAAAAACTGTTTTTT.

The rearrangement joins TRBV4-3 to TRBJ2-7, with a possible D match to TRBD2 (6 bases). The germline V and J ends were trimmed by 1 base and 1 base, with 11 bases remaining between them. From germline, CDR1 is LGHNA and CDR2 YSLEER. The CDR3 length is 15 residues. The CDR3 loop is CASSQVGGSSYEQYF. The CDR3 DNA is TGCGCCAGCAGCCAAGTGGGGGGTTCTTCCTACGAGCAGTACTTC.

The rearrangement joins TRBV3-1 (or the pseudogene TRBV3-2) to TRBJ2-5; tentatively, D is TRBD2 (5 bases). V was shortened by 1 base and J by 4 bases, with 16 bases between the two germline ends. CDR1 and CDR2 from the germline V gene are LGHDT and YNNKEL (reference sequence). This CDR3 has 16 residues. The CDR3 reads CASSQVGLALLETQYF. The CDR3, as DNA: TGTGCCAGCAGCCAAGTCGGGCTAGCCCTTTTAGAGACCCAGTACTTC.

The V call is TRBV10-3, the J call TRBJ1-2, with D perhaps TRBD1 (6 bases). The CDR3 covers 12 residues. Germline assignment: CDR1 ENHRY and CDR2 SYGVKD. V was pared by 6 bases and J by 8 bases, with 13 bases between. CDR3 DNA: TGTGCCATCAGAGTGGGGGCTAGCGGCTACACCTTC. It translates to CAIRVGASGYTF.

With respect to this clone: Within the sample, other DNA sequences also encode this same CDR3. The chain employs TRBV11-3 and TRBJ2-1; D is uncertain. The CDR3 runs 15 residues. V was cut by 1 base and J by 0 bases, with 7 bases left in between. Germline V lookup: CDR1 SGHNT, CDR2 YENEEA. The CDR3 reads CASSLASSSYNEQFF. The CDR3 DNA reads TGTGCCAGCAGCTTAGCCTCGAGCTCCTACAATGAGCAGTTCTTC.

The chain combines TRBV6-5 with TRBJ2-1; 10 bases fit TRBD2. This CDR3 spans 14 amino acids. CDR1 and CDR2 (germline): MNHEY, SVGAGI. The V gene end was trimmed by 6 bases and the J gene end by 5 bases; junction bases not matched to a gene: 4. CDR3 region: CASRAGGGNNEQFF. For the CDR3, the DNA is TGTGCCAGCAGAGCGGGAGGGGGGAACAATGAGCAGTTCTTC.

The chain has TRBV21-1 and TRBJ2-7; TRBD1, the table's D call, lacks a check against the DNA. TRBV21-1 is noted as a pseudogene. This CDR3 spans 13 amino acids. As DNA, the CDR3 is TGTGCCAGCAGCAAACAGGGTCCCTACGAGCAGTACTTC. It is translated as CASSKQGPYEQYF.

This clone is a singleton in its sample. The J gene is TRBJ1-1, the V gene TRBV7-2; 8 nucleotides line up with TRBD1. The germline gives CDR1 SGHTA, CDR2 FQGNSA. The CDR3 runs 14 residues. With V trimmed by 4 bases and J by 5 bases, 6 bases remained unmatched. The CDR3 protein is CASSSRTGRTEAFF. The CDR3 bases are TGTGCCAGCAGCTCACGGACAGGGCGGACTGAAGCTTTCTTT.

V usage is TRBV6-6 and J usage is TRBJ1-6; 7 bases map to TRBD1. The germline V gene encodes CDR1 MNHNY and CDR2 SVGAGI (reference sequence). Losses at the gene ends were 5 bases for V and 6 bases for J; bases not matched to a gene: 4. The CDR3 loop spans 14 amino acids. The CDR3 coding sequence is TGTGCCAGCAGTGCGACAGGGCCTAATTCACCCCTCCACTTT. Its translation is CASSATGPNSPLHF.

The genes are TRBV11-2 and TRBJ2-2; D call uncertain. This CDR3 is built from 17 residues. Germline V lookup: CDR1 SGHAT, CDR2 FQNNGV. Trimming took 3 bases from V and 0 from J, leaving 14 bases between them. CDR3 nucleotide sequence: TGTGCCAGCAGCTTCCGAATAAGGCAGGCGAACACCGGGGAGCTGTTTTTT. This translates into CASSFRIRQANTGELFF.

The CDR3 DNA reads TGTGCCAGTAGTATCGACAGGGAAAGGGAAAAACTGTTTTTT. It is translated as CASSIDREREKLFF. The chain combines TRBV19 with TRBJ1-4, with 7 bases aligning to TRBD1. The junction had 6 bases not matched to a gene; V was cut back by 3 bases and J by 8 bases. This CDR3 is 14 amino acids long. Germline loops: CDR1 LNHDA, CDR2 SQIVND (reference sequence).

The V and J genes are TRBV6-5 and TRBJ1-5, with 8 bases fitting TRBD1. This CDR3 spans 13 amino acids. CDR1 and CDR2 (germline): MNHEY, SVGAGI. V was clipped by 10 bases and J by 6 bases; unmatched bases: 8. The CDR3 DNA sequence: TGTGCCACCTCATCAGGGGGCGGTCAGCCCCAGCATTTT. Translating gives CATSSGGGQPQHF.

This clone was seen just once. V and J are TRBV27 and TRBJ2-1; no definite D call. CDR1 MNHEY and CDR2 SMNVEV come from the germline V gene (reference sequence). V was cut by 6 bases and J by 3 bases, with 9 bases left in between. The CDR3 is 13 residues long. Here the CDR3 reads CASSPLYYNEQFF. The CDR3, as DNA: TGTGCCAGCAGCCCCCTTTACTACAATGAGCAGTTCTTC.

This chain uses TRBV19 with TRBJ1-5; tentatively, D is TRBD1 (6 bases). Trimming took 1 base from V and 7 from J, leaving 11 bases between them. CDR3 size: 14 residues. The germline CDR1 and CDR2 sequences are LNHDA and SQIVND (reference sequence). CDR3 loop: CASSIAGGGQPQHF. CDR3 DNA sequence: TGTGCCAGTAGTATAGCTGGGGGCGGGCAGCCCCAGCATTTT.

The chain employs TRBV18 and TRBJ1-1; possibly TRBD1 for D (5 bases). The CDR3 contains 14 residues. The germline CDR1 and CDR2 sequences are KGHSH and LQKENI. V lost 6 bases to trimming and J lost 5 bases, with 16 bases between them. CDR3 in amino acids: CASSRGGDSTEAFF. CDR3 in DNA: TGTGCCAGCTCCCGGGGGGGAGATTCGACTGAAGCTTTCTTT.

The chain combines TRBV6-2 or TRBV6-3 with TRBJ2-2; 8 positions agree with TRBD2. The junction had 6 bases not matched to a gene; V was cut back by 2 bases and J by 4 bases. CDR3 size: 16 residues. CDR1 is MNHEY, CDR2 SVGEGT, per germline. CDR3 region: CASSYGAGRGTGELFF. The CDR3 DNA follows: TGTGCCAGCAGTTACGGGGCCGGGAGGGGCACCGGGGAGCTGTTTTTT.

The chain employs TRBV28 and TRBJ1-6, with 9 bases lining up with TRBD1. With V trimmed by 5 bases and J by 9 bases, 8 bases remained unmatched. The germline gives CDR1 MDHEN, CDR2 SYDVKM. The CDR3 covers 15 residues. CDR3 protein: CASSDTGGVSSPLHF. The CDR3 nucleotides read TGTGCCAGCAGTGACACAGGGGGCGTAAGTTCACCCCTCCACTTT.

The chain joins TRBV13 to TRBJ2-2; TRBD1 is a possible D gene (5 bases). Germline CDR1 PRHDT, CDR2 FYEKMQ (reference sequence). The V end lost 1 base, the J end lost 3 bases, and 9 bases lay between the germline ends. This CDR3 is built from 15 residues. For the CDR3, the DNA is TGTGCCAGCAGCTTAGCAGGGCCGCACACCGGGGAGCTGTTTTTT. The encoded protein is CASSLAGPHTGELFF.

The rearrangement uses TRBV4-2 and TRBJ1-2; the match to TRBD1 covers 8 bases. This CDR3 has 14 residues. Germline assignment: CDR1 LGHNA and CDR2 YNFKEQ. V lost 7 bases to trimming and J lost 4 bases; unmatched junction nucleotides: 8. The chain's CDR3 is CASTTGTGAYGYTF. CDR3 nucleotide sequence: TGTGCCAGCACCACCGGGACAGGCGCCTATGGCTACACCTTC.

The V gene is TRBV11-3, the J gene TRBJ1-2; D perhaps matches TRBD1 (5 bases). Germline V gene sequence: CDR1 SGHNT, CDR2 YENEEA. With 5 bases removed from V and 6 bases from J, the gap between germline ends came to 22 bases. The CDR3 is made up of 16 amino acids. The CDR3 region is CASSPRAGEQYNGYTF. The CDR3 nucleotides are TGTGCCAGCAGCCCCAGGGCAGGCGAACAATACAATGGCTACACCTTC.

In nucleotides, the CDR3 is TGTGCCAGTAGTATCGGACAGGGGCGGGAGACCCAGTACTTC. Protein sequence: CASSIGQGRETQYF. The chain employs TRBV19 and TRBJ2-5; 9 bases map to TRBD1. The CDR3 is 14 residues long. Germline trimming cut 3 bases from V and 5 bases from J; bases unmatched to any gene: 4. Germline values: CDR1 LNHDA, CDR2 SQIVND (reference sequence).

V gene TRBV13 combines with J gene TRBJ2-6, with 12 bases identical to TRBD2. This CDR3 is built from 20 residues. V was pared by 5 bases and J by 2 bases, with 13 bases of the junction left unmatched. CDR1 PRHDT and CDR2 FYEKMQ come from the germline V gene (reference sequence). This CDR3 is CASSLTRLAGGGPGANVLTF. The CDR3 nucleotides are TGTGCCAGCAGCCTAACCCGGCTAGCGGGAGGGGGGCCTGGGGCCAACGTCCTGACTTTC.

The CDR3 loop is CASSQKDRESPLHF. DNA for the CDR3: TGTGCCAGCAGCCAGAAGGACCGGGAGTCACCCCTCCACTTT. The rearrangement uses TRBV3-1 (or the pseudogene TRBV3-2) and TRBJ1-6; D gene unclear. The germline V gene encodes CDR1 LGHDT and CDR2 YNNKEL (reference sequence). CDR3 length: 14 amino acids. V lost 3 bases and J lost 10, with 13 bases in between.

The rearrangement links TRBV18 to TRBJ2-6; TRBD1 agrees at 12 bases. V was clipped by 3 bases and J by 2 bases; unmatched bases: 5. Germline V lookup: CDR1 KGHSH, CDR2 LQKENI. CDR3 length equals 18 residues. The CDR3 DNA is TGTGCCAGCTCACCGATGGGGACAGGGGGCGCTGGGGCCAACGTCCTGACTTTC. It translates to CASSPMGTGGAGANVLTF. The whole variable domain, filled in from reference TRBV18 and TRBJ2-6, reads NAGVMQNPRHLVRRRGQEARLRCSPMKGHSHVYWYRQLPEEGLKFMVYLQKENIIDESGMPKERFSAEFPKEGPSILRIQQVVRGDSAAYFCASSPMGTGGAGANVLTFGAGSRLTVL.

V and J are TRBV7-3 and TRBJ1-5; possibly TRBD1 for D (5 bases). Germline V gives CDR1 SGHTA, CDR2 FQGTGA. V was shortened by 5 bases and J by 3 bases, with 8 bases between the two germline ends. The length of the CDR3 is 13 residues. CDR3 DNA: TGTGCCAGCAGCCAGGGCTTCAATCAGCCCCAGCATTTT. Its protein product is CASSQGFNQPQHF.

V usage is TRBV11-3 and J usage is TRBJ2-5; the D gene is possibly TRBD2 (5 bases). The CDR3 is made up of 13 amino acids. V was cut by 2 bases and J by 5 bases, with 9 bases left in between. Germline V CDR1 and CDR2: SGHNT, YENEEA. CDR3 in DNA: TGTGCCAGCAGCTTATCGGGGTGGGAGACCCAGTACTTC. It codes for CASSLSGWETQYF.

V and J are TRBV7-9 and TRBJ1-2, with TRBD1 matching 8 bases. This CDR3 contains 14 residues. The germline V gene encodes CDR1 SEHNR and CDR2 FQNEAQ (reference sequence). V trimming: 3 bases; J trimming: 10 bases; junction bases outside the gene matches: 10. The CDR3 DNA reads as TGTGCCAGCAGCTTTCCCCTAGGGCAGGGGGCCTACACCTTC. Its translation is CASSFPLGQGAYTF.

The rearrangement joins TRBV5-5 to TRBJ2-7; D may be TRBD1 (6 bases). Trimming shortened V by 4 bases and J by 6 bases, and 20 bases separated the two germline ends. Germline V CDR1 and CDR2: SGHKS, YYEKEE (reference sequence). The CDR3 runs to 15 residues. The CDR3 region has the DNA TGTGCCAGCAGCGAGACGGGACACCTGCGGCTCGAGCAGTACTTC. Translating it yields CASSETGHLRLEQYF.

This clone showed up just once. The chain recombines TRBV11-2 with TRBJ2-7; perhaps TRBD1 as D (6 bases). This CDR3 comprises 15 residues. Germline lookup yields CDR1 SGHAT and CDR2 FQNNGV. V was cut by 0 bases and J by 4 bases, with 13 bases left in between. The CDR3 is CASSLDRGMRYEQYF. In DNA form, the CDR3 reads TGTGCCAGCAGCTTAGATAGGGGGATGAGGTACGAGCAGTACTTC.